What follows describes a single T cell receptor beta chain. The sample belongs to a study of blood T cell repertoires in COVID-19. Study overall: Donors in the United States, Italy and Spain gave samples during acute or convalescent COVID-19. Nucleic acid was either cDNA or gDNA, and it came from T cells, B-cell-depleted T cells, or PBMCs.

Trimming left V 7 bases short and J 10 bases short, with 12 bases between. The CDR3 is 11 residues long. In the authors' workflow: Counts of nucleated cells, estimated from reference gene primer amplification, were obtained. Assay: immunoSEQ multiplex PCR; the TCRdb copy retains only in-frame clones and omits some. V and J calls and clone size follow that table, whereas D and trimming were derived from the DNA. The sample contains 200,000 to 300,000 clones, around 81% of which appear only once. Sequenced input: peripheral blood. This rearrangement joins TRBV12-3 or TRBV12-4 to TRBJ2-3, with D unclear. The clonotype was recovered from a woman aged 60-75 years with active or convalescent COVID-19. The DNA for the CDR3 is TGTGCCAGCACCCCTCGTGGGCCGCAGTATTTT. Its protein product is CASTPRGPQYF.